This T cell receptor (beta chain) was captured by sequencing in a study of beta chain features in type 1 diabetes (dated 2018 in TCRdb). Some background on the complete study: No differences in mean age, gender distribution, total cell number or subset yield were found between patients and healthy donors. A total of some 100,000,000 sorted cells were examined across all samples, and the number of cells per subset was strongly correlated with RNA yield. In the study, recently diagnosed type 1 diabetes patients and matched healthy donors were compared on the TCRB repertoires of their sorted circulating CD4+ T cell subsets. Naive and central memory subsets were obtained from all 28 donors, but regulatory and stem cell-like memory subsets were isolated from only 8 patients and roughly 8 healthy donors. Broader findings and caveats from the paper: A moderate but significant shortening of TCRB CDR3 length was observed in type 1 diabetes patients in all four CD4+ subsets. The naive, central memory and regulatory TCRB repertoires appeared to resemble one another more closely among patients than among healthy donors. Fewer insertions and more nucleotide deletions at VDJ recombination sites were observed in patients with type 1 diabetes, implying thymic rearrangement abnormalities. Sequencing cDNA rather than genomic DNA could over-represent highly expressing activated cells, although activation and CD3 levels did not differ between groups. PCR may preferentially amplify shorter templates, but because patient and control samples were amplified and corrected together, any resulting skew would affect both groups equally. Because the HLA sub-analyses included only small numbers of individuals, any influence of HLA type on TCRB rearrangement was left unresolved.

The entire amount of isolated RNA was reverse transcribed using the High Capacity cDNA Reverse Transcription Kit, so the sequenced TCRB transcripts were expressed ones. Naive, central memory and regulatory T cell samples underwent deep immunoSEQ sequencing, averaging roughly 3.5 million total reads per sample. After sorted cells were lysed in RLT buffer, RNA was extracted with DNase-treated RNeasy Micro or Mini kits, with the choice depending on cell number. To prevent cross-contamination, every cell subset was processed on its own, while patient and healthy donor samples were processed together. Using the immunoSEQ multiplex PCR, TCRB sequences were amplified from cDNA into 87-bp fragments spanning the CDR3 region. Sequencing of the amplicons was done on the Illumina HiSeq platform. The study's processing was this. Synthetic template baselines were used to correct PCR bias computationally, reads within Hamming distance 2 were collapsed together, and singletons that could not be merged were discarded. Reads were aligned to IMGT to assign V, D and J genes, CDR3 length, and insertions or deletions at six rearrangement sites. Clonotype counts were normalized to sorted cell number within each subset before computing true diversity and Gini coefficients with the tcR R package. The overlap coefficient, calculated on TCRB nucleotide sequences, was used to quantify repertoire sharing. As a proxy for the pre-selection repertoire, out-of-frame TCRB sequences from naive cells were analyzed. TCRdb retrieved this table from immuneACCESS and kept in-frame rearrangements only. Not all clones are present; in checked studies, unresolved V genes account for under half, and no reason is known for the remainder. That table furnishes V, J and clone size, whereas the DNA furnished D and trimming. The sample yields some 360,000 clones; around 19% were counted once. Clones ranked in the top ten supply approximately 0.043% of the sample.

Regarding this clone: The target of this receptor is not known. The record has no base qualities; no much larger clone is one base away.

Each donor gave one peripheral blood draw, averaging about 120 mL, which was collected into heparinised tubes. A BD FACSAria II was used to sort naive, central memory, regulatory and stem cell-like memory CD4+ T cells with a panel that included CD45RO, CCR7, CD25, CD127, CD95 and CD27. Purity was above 95% for every sorted population. Right away, PBMCs were isolated by Lymphoprep density gradient centrifugation and were stained directly, with no culture step. Samples were stained and sorted in pairs, with one healthy donor and one patient per experiment, so that batch effects were minimized. The germline V gene encodes CDR1 MNHEY and CDR2 SVGAGI. There are 14 amino acids in the CDR3, from cysteine to phenylalanine inclusive. CDR3 DNA is the only sequence kept; it has 42 bases, read in frame from the first base. Ends trimmed: V by 0 bases, J by 4 bases; bases unmatched to a gene: 2.

This clonotype originated in a woman younger than 30 in good health. The specimen was naive CD4+ T cells from blood. According to the study, the label for this sample's cell subset or site signals: true naive CD4+ T cells. The V and J genes are TRBV6-5 and TRBJ1-2, with 7 middle bases fitting TRBD1. The DNA sequence is TGTGCCAGCAGTTACTCGGCAGGGGGCTATGGCTACACCTTC. Translated, this is CASSYSAGGYGYTF.